The subject of this entry is one T cell receptor beta chain. This clonotype was seen more than once but under ten times. Its antigen is currently not known. No base qualities exist here, and no much larger clone lies one base off it. Systemically healthy Caucasian individuals from Russia, about 38 in total and aged about 6 to 90 years, were included as donors. Each donor gave about 10 milliliters of peripheral blood, drawn into EDTA-treated Vacutainer tubes. Ficoll-Paque density-gradient centrifugation was used to isolate PBMCs, with at least 7 million obtained per sample. Trizol reagent was used to extract total RNA from PBMCs, with at least 6 micrograms per sample. Naive CD45RAhigh/CD27high T cell percentages were measured by flow cytometry on a PBMC aliquot from every donor. Trimmed from V: 3 bases; trimmed from J: 0 bases; junction bases lacking a gene match: 4. CDR1 SGHTA and CDR2 FQGNSA were looked up in the germline V gene. Taken from cysteine to phenylalanine, the CDR3 has 18 residues. Here the CDR3 DNA is all that survives: 54 bases in frame from base 1.

The sample comes from a study of blood T cells in healthy people across ages (dated by TCRdb to the mid-2010s). The study in broad terms: In model experiments, template switching captured about one uniquely barcoded TCR beta cDNA molecule for every two T cells. The study measured age-related changes in TCR beta repertoire diversity using deep sequencing normalized with unique cDNA molecular identifiers. The donors were divided into four age groups: young (average about 16 years), middle-aged (about 40), aged (approximately 62) and long-lived (82). Donors of different ages were randomly distributed across sequencing lanes to avoid experimental bias. Two additional independent replicas of 1 million unique cDNA reads from the same blood draw were analyzed for two donors (one aged 18 to 30 and one aged 80 or older).

The paper as a whole reports these results and caveats: Estimates of total diversity from one million sequenced T cells were regarded as lower bounds and underestimates. Observed TCR beta diversity per million T cells fell roughly linearly with age, and a significant reduction was already apparent by age about 43. Observed TCR beta diversity correlated strongly with the percentage of naive T cells measured by flow cytometry. The CMV infection status of donors was not known, potentially confounding age-related changes in expanded clonotypes. Since profiling was done on bulk unsorted PBMCs, naive and antigen-experienced compartments could not be conclusively compared. The long-lived group showed more naive CD4+ T cells, fewer expanded clones and increased TCR diversity than the aged group, suggesting age selection.

Libraries came from 5' RACE. Sequenced on an Illumina HiSeq 2500. A second PCR of roughly 7 to 11 cycles was performed with a sample-barcoded 5' primer and a J-beta primer mix. A unique molecular identifier was introduced onto each TCR beta cDNA molecule by a template-switch 5' adaptor carrying 12 random nucleotides. At least 3 million CDR3-containing paired-end reads were obtained from each sample. All of the RNA was converted into first-strand cDNA using the Mint cDNA synthesis kit, with a TRBC-specific oligonucleotide serving as the primer. Following uracil-DNA glycosylase treatment, a first 18-cycle PCR with universal primers M1SS and BC2_uni_R was performed on all cDNA. In the authors' own workflow: For normalization, 1 million high-quality reads, each with a distinct molecular identifier, were randomly selected from each sample. Instead of being binned into consensus sequences, reads that shared molecular identifiers were thrown out. CDR3 identification, clonotype clustering and error correction used MiTCR with a Q25 quality threshold and the strictest error-elimination algorithm. Lower-bound total TCR beta diversity was estimated with a nonparametric unseen species model using Euler transformation. The public reads were reprocessed in TCRdb via fastp at Q25 and MiXCR, keeping in-frame beta chains. Each entry merges the rows of one CDR3 protein and shows their most common DNA and genes. For this entry, the V and J calls and clone size follow TCRdb and not the study's own pipeline. The sample table shows nearly 1 million distinct CDR3 sequences, and just over 50% are seen once. Jointly, the top ten make up over 20% of the sample.

The rearrangement combines TRBV7-2 with TRBJ2-6, with 11 bases aligning to TRBD2. Sequenced sample: blood. The receptor was derived from a woman in her fifties or sixties in good health. The CDR3 amino acid sequence is: CASSLWTSGPSGANVLTF. At the DNA level, the sequence is TGTGCCAGCAGCTTGTGGACTAGCGGGCCCTCTGGGGCCAACGTCCTGACTTTC.